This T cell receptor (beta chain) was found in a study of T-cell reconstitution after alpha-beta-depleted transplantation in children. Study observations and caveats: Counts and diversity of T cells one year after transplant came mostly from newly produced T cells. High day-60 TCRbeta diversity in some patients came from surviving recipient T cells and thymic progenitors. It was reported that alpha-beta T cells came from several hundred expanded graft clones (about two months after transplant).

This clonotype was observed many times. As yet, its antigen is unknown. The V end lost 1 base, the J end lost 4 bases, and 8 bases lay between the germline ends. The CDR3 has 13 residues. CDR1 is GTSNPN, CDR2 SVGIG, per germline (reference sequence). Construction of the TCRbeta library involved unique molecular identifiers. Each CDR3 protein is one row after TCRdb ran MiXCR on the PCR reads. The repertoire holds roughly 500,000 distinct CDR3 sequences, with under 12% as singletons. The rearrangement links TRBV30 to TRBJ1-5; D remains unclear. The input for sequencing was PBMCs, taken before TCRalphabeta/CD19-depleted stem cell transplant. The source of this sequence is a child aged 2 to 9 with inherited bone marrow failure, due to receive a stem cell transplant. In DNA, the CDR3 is TGTGCCTGGAGTGGAGGGCTGAATCAGCCCCAGCATTTT. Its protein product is CAWSGGLNQPQHF.